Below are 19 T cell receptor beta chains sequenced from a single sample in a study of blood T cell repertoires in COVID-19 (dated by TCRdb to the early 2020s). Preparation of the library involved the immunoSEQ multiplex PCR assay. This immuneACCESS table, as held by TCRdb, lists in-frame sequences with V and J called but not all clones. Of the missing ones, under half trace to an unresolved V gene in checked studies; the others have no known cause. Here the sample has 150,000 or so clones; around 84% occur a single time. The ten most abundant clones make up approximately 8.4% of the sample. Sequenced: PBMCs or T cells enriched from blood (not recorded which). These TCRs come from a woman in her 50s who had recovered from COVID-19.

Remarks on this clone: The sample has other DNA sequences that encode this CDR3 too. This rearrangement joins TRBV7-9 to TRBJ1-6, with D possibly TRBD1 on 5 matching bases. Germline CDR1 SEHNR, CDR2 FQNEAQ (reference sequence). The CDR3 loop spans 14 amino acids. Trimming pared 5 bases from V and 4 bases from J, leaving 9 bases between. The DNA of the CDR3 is TGTGCCAGCAGCCCAGACAGTTATAATTCACCCCTCCACTTT. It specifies CASSPDSYNSPLHF. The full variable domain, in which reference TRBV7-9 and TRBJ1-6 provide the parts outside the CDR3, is DTGVSQNPRHKITKRGQNVTFRCDPISEHNRLYWYRQTLGQGPEFLTYFQNEAQLEKSRLLSDRFSAERPKGSFSTLEIQRTEQGDSAMYLCASSPDSYNSPLHFGNGTRLTVT.

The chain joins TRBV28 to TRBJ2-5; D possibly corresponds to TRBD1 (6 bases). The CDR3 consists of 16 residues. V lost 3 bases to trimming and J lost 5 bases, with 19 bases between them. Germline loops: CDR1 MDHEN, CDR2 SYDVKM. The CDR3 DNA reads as TGTGCCAGCAGTTTCTCACCGACAGGACCGGGGGAGACCCAGTACTTC. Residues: CASSFSPTGPGETQYF.

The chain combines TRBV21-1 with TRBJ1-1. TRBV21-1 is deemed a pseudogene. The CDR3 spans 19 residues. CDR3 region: CASSKAREAGRGASTEAFF. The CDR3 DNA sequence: TGTGCCAGCAGCAAAGCGCGGGAGGCGGGACGAGGGGCGAGCACTGAAGCTTTCTTT.

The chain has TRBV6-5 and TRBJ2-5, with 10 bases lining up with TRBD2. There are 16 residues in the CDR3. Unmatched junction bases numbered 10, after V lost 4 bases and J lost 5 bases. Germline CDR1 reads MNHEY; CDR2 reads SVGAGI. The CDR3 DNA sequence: TGTGCCAGCAGTTCGGAGTTAGCGGGAGGAGGTGAGACCCAGTACTTC. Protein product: CASSSELAGGGETQYF.

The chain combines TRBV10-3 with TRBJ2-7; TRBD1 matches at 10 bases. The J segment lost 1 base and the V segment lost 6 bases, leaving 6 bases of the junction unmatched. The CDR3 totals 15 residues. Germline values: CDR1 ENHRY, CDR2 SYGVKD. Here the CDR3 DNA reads TGTGCCATCAGGGACCGGGACAGGGGATCCTACGAGCAGTACTTC. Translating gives CAIRDRDRGSYEQYF.

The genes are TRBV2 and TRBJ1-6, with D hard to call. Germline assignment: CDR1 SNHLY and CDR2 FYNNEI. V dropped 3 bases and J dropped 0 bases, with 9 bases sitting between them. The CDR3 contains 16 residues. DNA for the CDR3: TGTGCCAGCAGTGACGAGAGTTCCTCCTATAATTCACCCCTCCACTTT. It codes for CASSDESSSYNSPLHF.

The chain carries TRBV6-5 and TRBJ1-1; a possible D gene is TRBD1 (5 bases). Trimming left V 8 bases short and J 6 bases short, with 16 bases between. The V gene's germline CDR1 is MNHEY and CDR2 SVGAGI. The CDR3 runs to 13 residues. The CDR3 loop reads CASQGRVDSEAFF. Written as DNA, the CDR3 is TGTGCCAGCCAGGGCAGGGTCGATTCTGAAGCTTTCTTT.

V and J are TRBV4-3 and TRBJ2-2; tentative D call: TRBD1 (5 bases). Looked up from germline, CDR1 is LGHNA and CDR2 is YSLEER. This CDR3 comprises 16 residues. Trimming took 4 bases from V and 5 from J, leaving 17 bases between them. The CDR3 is CASSRNPDSTTGELFF. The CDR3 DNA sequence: TGCGCCAGCAGCCGGAACCCTGACAGTACTACCGGGGAGCTGTTTTTT.

As DNA, the CDR3 is TGTGCCAGTAGTGGACAGGGAGGAGGAGAAAAACTGTTTTTT. Protein product: CASSGQGGGEKLFF. This chain uses TRBV19 with TRBJ1-4; 8 bases line up with TRBD1. The CDR3 runs to 14 residues. J gave up 8 bases and V 5 bases, and 7 bases lay outside the gene matches. Germline V gene data show CDR1 as LNHDA and CDR2 as SQIVND (reference sequence). The full variable domain, in which reference TRBV19 and TRBJ1-4 provide the parts outside the CDR3, is DGGITQSPKYLFRKEGQNVTLSCEQNLNHDAMYWYRQDPGQGLRLIYYSQIVNDFQKGDIAEGYSVSREKKESFPLTVTSAQKNPTAFYLCASSGQGGGEKLFFGSGTQLSVL.

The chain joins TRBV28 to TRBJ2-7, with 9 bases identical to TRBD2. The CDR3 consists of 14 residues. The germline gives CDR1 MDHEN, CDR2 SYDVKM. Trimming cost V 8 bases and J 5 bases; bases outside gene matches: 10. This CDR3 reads CASGGGRARDEQYF. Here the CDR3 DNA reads TGTGCCAGCGGGGGCGGGAGGGCACGCGACGAGCAGTACTTC.

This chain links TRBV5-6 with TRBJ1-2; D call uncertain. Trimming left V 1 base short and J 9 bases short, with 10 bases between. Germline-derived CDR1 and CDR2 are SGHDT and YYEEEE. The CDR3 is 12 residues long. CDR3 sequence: CASSLYGESYTF. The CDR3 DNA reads TGTGCCAGCAGCTTGTACGGGGAAAGCTACACCTTC.

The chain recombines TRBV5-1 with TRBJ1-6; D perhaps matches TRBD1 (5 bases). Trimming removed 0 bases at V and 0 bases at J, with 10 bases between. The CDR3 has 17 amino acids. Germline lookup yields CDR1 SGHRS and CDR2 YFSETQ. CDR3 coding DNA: TGCGCCAGCAGCTTGGACAGGCTTAGCTCCTATAATTCACCCCTCCACTTT. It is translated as CASSLDRLSSYNSPLHF.

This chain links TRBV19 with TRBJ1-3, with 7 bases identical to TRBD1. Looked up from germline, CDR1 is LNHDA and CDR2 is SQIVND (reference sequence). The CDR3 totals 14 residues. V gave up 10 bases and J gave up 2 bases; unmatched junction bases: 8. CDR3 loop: CATRSDRAGNTIYF. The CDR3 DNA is TGTGCCACCCGGTCCGACAGGGCTGGAAACACCATATATTTT.

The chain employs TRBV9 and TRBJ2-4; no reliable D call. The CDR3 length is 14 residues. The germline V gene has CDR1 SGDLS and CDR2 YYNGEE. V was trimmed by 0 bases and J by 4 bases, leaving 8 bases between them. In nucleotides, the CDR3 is TGTGCCAGCAGCGTAGGAGGCAGTAAAAACATTCAGTACTTC. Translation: CASSVGGSKNIQYF.

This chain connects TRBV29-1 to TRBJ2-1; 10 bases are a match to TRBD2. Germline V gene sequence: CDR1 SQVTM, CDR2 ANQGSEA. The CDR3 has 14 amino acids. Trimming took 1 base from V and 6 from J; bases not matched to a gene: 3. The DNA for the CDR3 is TGCAGCGTTGAAGGTCTAGCGGGAGCCAATGAGCAGTTCTTC. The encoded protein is CSVEGLAGANEQFF.

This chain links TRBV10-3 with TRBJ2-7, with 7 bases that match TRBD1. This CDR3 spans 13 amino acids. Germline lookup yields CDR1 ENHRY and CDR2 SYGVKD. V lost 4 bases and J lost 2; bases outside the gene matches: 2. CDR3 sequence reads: CAISGTGTYEQYF. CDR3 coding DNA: TGTGCCATCAGTGGGACAGGCACCTACGAGCAGTACTTC.

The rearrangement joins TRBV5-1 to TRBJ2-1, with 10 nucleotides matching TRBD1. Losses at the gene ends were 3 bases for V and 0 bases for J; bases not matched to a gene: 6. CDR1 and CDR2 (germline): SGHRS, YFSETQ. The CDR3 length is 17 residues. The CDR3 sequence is CASSSTGGLSSYNEQFF. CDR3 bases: TGCGCCAGCAGCTCGACAGGGGGCTTAAGCTCCTACAATGAGCAGTTCTTC.

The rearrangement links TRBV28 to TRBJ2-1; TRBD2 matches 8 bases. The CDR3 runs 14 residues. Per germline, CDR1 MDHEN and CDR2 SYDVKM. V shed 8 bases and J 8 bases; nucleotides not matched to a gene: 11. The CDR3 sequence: CASGVTGGPDEQFF. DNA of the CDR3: TGTGCCAGCGGGGTAACGGGAGGGCCTGATGAGCAGTTCTTC.

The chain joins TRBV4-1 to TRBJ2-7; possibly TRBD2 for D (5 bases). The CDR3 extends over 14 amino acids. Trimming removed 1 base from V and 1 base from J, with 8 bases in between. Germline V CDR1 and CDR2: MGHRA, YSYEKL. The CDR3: CASSQAADSYEQYF. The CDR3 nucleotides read TGCGCCAGCAGCCAAGCAGCGGATTCCTACGAGCAGTACTTC.